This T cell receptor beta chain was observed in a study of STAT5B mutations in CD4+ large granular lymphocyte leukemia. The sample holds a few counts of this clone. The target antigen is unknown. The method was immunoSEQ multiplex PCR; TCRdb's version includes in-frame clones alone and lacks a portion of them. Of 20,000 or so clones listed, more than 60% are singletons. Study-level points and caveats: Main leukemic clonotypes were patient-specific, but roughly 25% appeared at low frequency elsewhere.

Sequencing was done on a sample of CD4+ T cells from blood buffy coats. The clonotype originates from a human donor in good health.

Here the CDR3 DNA reads TGTGCCAGCTCACCCGGACAGAGATACGAGCAGTACTTC. Protein sequence: CASSPGQRYEQYF. The chain is built from TRBV18 and TRBJ2-7, with a tentative D call TRBD1 (6 bases). V was trimmed by 3 bases and J by 4 bases, leaving 10 bases between them. This CDR3 is 13 amino acids long. CDR1 is KGHSH, CDR2 LQKENI, per germline. Based on the CDR3 plus reference TRBV18 and TRBJ2-7, the full variable domain is NAGVMQNPRHLVRRRGQEARLRCSPMKGHSHVYWYRQLPEEGLKFMVYLQKENIIDESGMPKERFSAEFPKEGPSILRIQQVVRGDSAAYFCASSPGQRYEQYFGPGTRLTVT.